This record concerns one TCR beta chain sequence. Authors' data handling: Amplifying reference gene primers gave estimates of nucleated cell counts. Method: immunoSEQ multiplex PCR; TCRdb's copy keeps in-frame clones and lacks some. From that table come the V and J calls and clone size; the DNA was used to work out D and trimming. The table has 95,000 to 150,000 clones, roughly 84% seen once. The V gene lost 5 bases and the J gene lost 5 bases, with 13 bases spanning the gap. Germline CDR1 is SGHRS and CDR2 is YFSETQ. CDR3 length: 13 residues. This specimen comes from a study of blood T cell repertoires in COVID-19. Study-wide context: The United States, Italy and Spain provided the acute and convalescent COVID-19 samples. T cells, B-cell-depleted T cells, or PBMCs provided the cDNA or gDNA that served as material.

Sequencing was carried out using PBMCs or T cells enriched from blood (not recorded which). The receptor was derived from a woman under 40 who had recovered from COVID-19. The genes are TRBV5-1 and TRBJ2-5, with D possibly matching TRBD1 (6 bases). Written as DNA, the CDR3 is TGCGCCAGCAGATCGGCAGGGGAGGAGACCCAGTACTTC. Protein: CASRSAGEETQYF.